The clone carrying this TCR beta chain was counted once. The V gene end was trimmed by 4 bases and the J gene end by 2 bases; junction bases not matched to a gene: 7. Germline V gene data show CDR1 as SGHRS and CDR2 as YFSETQ. The CDR3 is 15 amino acids. The data belong to a study of T cell changes during pregnancy in multiple sclerosis. Measured with immunoSEQ multiplex PCR; TCRdb has only the in-frame clones, and not every one. The sample consists of fewer than 50,000 clones, about 94% of them appearing once. This sequence originates from a female donor with multiple sclerosis, enrolled in a pregnancy study. The chain is built from TRBV5-1 and TRBJ2-7; 9 positions match TRBD2. The input for sequencing was CD8+ T cells from peripheral blood mononuclear cells, taken in the third trimester of pregnancy. The CDR3 sequence is CASSLSSGGPYEQYF. In nucleotides, the CDR3 is TGCGCCAGCAGCCTTAGTAGCGGGGGCCCCTACGAGCAGTACTTC.